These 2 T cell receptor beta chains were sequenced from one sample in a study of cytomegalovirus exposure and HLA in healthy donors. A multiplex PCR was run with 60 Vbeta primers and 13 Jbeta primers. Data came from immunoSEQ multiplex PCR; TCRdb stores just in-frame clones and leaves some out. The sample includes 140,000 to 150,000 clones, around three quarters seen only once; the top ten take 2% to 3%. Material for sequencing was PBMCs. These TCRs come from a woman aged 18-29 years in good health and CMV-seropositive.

The CDR3 loop is CASSYGQGRTF. The DNA for the CDR3 is TGTGCCAGCAGCTATGGACAGGGTCGCACCTTC. The V and J genes are TRBV5-4 and TRBJ1-2; 8 nucleotides line up with TRBD1. Germline V gene data show CDR1 as SGHNT and CDR2 as YYREEE (reference sequence). This CDR3 region has 11 residues. V was pared by 3 bases and J by 13 bases, with 5 bases of the junction left unmatched.

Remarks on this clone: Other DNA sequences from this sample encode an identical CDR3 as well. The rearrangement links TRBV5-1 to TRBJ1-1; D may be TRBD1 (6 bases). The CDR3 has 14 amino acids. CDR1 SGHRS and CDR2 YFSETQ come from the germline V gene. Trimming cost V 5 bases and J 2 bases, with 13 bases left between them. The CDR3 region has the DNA TGCGCCAGCAGATTAGCGACAGGCAACACTGAAGCTTTCTTT. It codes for CASRLATGNTEAFF.